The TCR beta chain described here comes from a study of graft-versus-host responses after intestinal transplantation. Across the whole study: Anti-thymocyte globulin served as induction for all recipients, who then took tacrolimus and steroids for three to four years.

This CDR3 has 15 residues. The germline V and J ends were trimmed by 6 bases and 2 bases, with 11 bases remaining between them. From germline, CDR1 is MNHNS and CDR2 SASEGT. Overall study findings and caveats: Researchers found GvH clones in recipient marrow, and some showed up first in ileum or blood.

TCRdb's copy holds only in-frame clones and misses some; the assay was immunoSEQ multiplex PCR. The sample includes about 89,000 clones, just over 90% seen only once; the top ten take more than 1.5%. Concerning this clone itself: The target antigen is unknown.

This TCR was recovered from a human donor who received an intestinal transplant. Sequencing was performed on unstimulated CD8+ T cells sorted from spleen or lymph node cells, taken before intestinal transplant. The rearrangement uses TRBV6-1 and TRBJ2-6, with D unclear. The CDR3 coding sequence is TGTGCCAGCAGGACCTCAGGTCCTGGGGCCAACGTCCTGACTTTC. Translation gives CASRTSGPGANVLTF.